Below, one TCR beta chain is given with its context. No antigen is known for it. PCR employed 60 Vbeta and 13 Jbeta primers. The data were produced by immunoSEQ multiplex PCR, yet TCRdb's version contains in-frame clones alone and is incomplete. This table holds 200,000 or so clones, about four fifths found once. The sample is drawn from a study of cytomegalovirus exposure and HLA in healthy donors. Background on the study: HLA-typed donors were the source of about 85 million unique TCRs held in an early data release. Across 300 to 400 genotyped donors, 65% to 90% landed in the Caucasian-associated ancestry cluster. Regarding the study as a whole: In vitro data verified three CMV-associated chains as specific for CMV antigens. The study flagged some 170 TCR beta chains as cytomegalovirus-associated.

The sequencing input was PBMCs. The sequence derives from a male donor in good health and CMV-seropositive.

The CDR3 reads CASRNDRSGTEAFF. The CDR3, as DNA: TGTGCCAGTAGAAACGACAGGTCGGGGACTGAAGCTTTCTTT. The V call is TRBV19, the J call TRBJ1-1; D perhaps matches TRBD1 (6 bases). The CDR3 length is 14 residues. Germline V gene data show CDR1 as LNHDA and CDR2 as SQIVND (reference sequence). V gave up 6 bases and J gave up 5 bases, with 16 bases separating them.